Below are 26 T cell receptor beta chains sequenced from a single sample in a study of cytomegalovirus exposure and HLA in healthy donors. Researchers ran the PCR with 60 Vbeta and 13 Jbeta primers. Repertoires were generated with immunoSEQ multiplex PCR, while TCRdb's copy carries only in-frame clones and drops some. The table shows 130,000 or so clones, with 79% occurring only once. The sample consisted of PBMCs. The receptors stem from a male donor in good health and CMV-seronegative.

The J gene is TRBJ2-2, the V gene TRBV7-9; TRBD2 is a possible D gene (5 bases). Germline V CDR1 and CDR2: SEHNR, FQNEAQ (reference sequence). V lost 2 bases and J lost 5, with 15 bases in between. The CDR3 runs 16 residues. The CDR3 reads CASSLRTGGRTGELFF. CDR3 DNA sequence: TGTGCCAGCAGCTTAAGGACCGGAGGAAGGACCGGGGAGCTGTTTTTT. The entire variable domain, with the rest obtained from reference TRBV7-9 and TRBJ2-2, is as follows: DTGVSQNPRHKITKRGQNVTFRCDPISEHNRLYWYRQTLGQGPEFLTYFQNEAQLEKSRLLSDRFSAERPKGSFSTLEIQRTEQGDSAMYLCASSLRTGGRTGELFFGEGSRLTVL.

The rearrangement uses TRBV6-5 and TRBJ1-6, with 10 bases that match TRBD1. V dropped 6 bases and J dropped 8; count of bases not matched to a gene: 1. Per the germline V gene, CDR1 is MNHEY and CDR2 is SVGAGI. This CDR3 is 13 amino acids long. CDR3 DNA: TGTGCCAGCAGAGGACAGGGGGATTCACCCCTCCACTTT. It encodes CASRGQGDSPLHF.

The chain recombines TRBV6-1 with TRBJ2-1, with 8 bases lining up with TRBD1. V shed 6 bases, J shed 7 bases, and the junction held 5 bases outside the gene matches. The germline V gene encodes CDR1 MNHNS and CDR2 SASEGT. The CDR3 is 13 amino acids. The CDR3 region is CASSGTGLNEQFF. CDR3 sequence (DNA): TGTGCCAGCAGCGGGACAGGTCTAAATGAGCAGTTCTTC.

J is TRBJ2-7 and V is TRBV9; D is unresolved. Germline loops: CDR1 SGDLS, CDR2 YYNGEE. With 0 bases removed from V and 2 bases from J, the gap between germline ends came to 9 bases. The CDR3 covers 14 residues. The CDR3 sequence: CASSVGAMAYEQYF. CDR3 nucleotides: TGTGCCAGCAGCGTAGGAGCGATGGCCTACGAGCAGTACTTC. The full variable domain, its missing parts supplied by reference TRBV9 and TRBJ2-7, is DSGVTQTPKHLITATGQRVTLRCSPRSGDLSVYWYQQSLDQGLQFLIQYYNGEERAKGNILERFSAQQFPDLHSELNLSSLELGDSALYFCASSVGAMAYEQYFGPGTRLTVT.

This chain connects TRBV30 to TRBJ1-5; weak D call: TRBD1 (5 bases). The length of the CDR3 is 15 residues. CDR1 GTSNPN and CDR2 SVGIG come from the germline V gene (reference sequence). V was shortened by 2 bases and J by 1 base, with 12 bases between the two germline ends. The CDR3 region is CAWSPWGGSNQPQHF. In nucleotides, the CDR3 is TGTGCCTGGAGTCCTTGGGGGGGAAGCAATCAGCCCCAGCATTTT. The whole variable domain, filled in from reference TRBV30 and TRBJ1-5, reads SQTIHQWPATLVQPVGSPLSLECTVEGTSNPNLYWYRQAAGRGLQLLFYSVGIGQISSEVPQNLSASRPQDRQFILSSKKLLLSDSGFYLCAWSPWGGSNQPQHFGDGTRLSIL.

This rearrangement joins TRBV13 to TRBJ2-5; tentatively, D is TRBD2 (6 bases). The J call is in doubt because the DNA end fits TRBJ2-7 better. The germline V gene has CDR1 PRHDT and CDR2 FYEKMQ (reference sequence). This CDR3 has 13 amino acids. The CDR3 reads CASSPGTLSEQYF. DNA for the CDR3: TGTGCCAGCAGCCCGGGGACTCTGAGCGAGCAGTACTTC.

The V gene is TRBV7-2, the J gene TRBJ2-1; 10 bases match TRBD2. Germline assignment: CDR1 SGHTA and CDR2 FQGNSA. This CDR3 spans 16 amino acids. With V trimmed by 3 bases and J by 5 bases, 7 bases remained unmatched. The CDR3 protein is CASSFLGLAFDNEQFF. The CDR3 region has the DNA TGTGCCAGCAGCTTCCTGGGACTAGCGTTCGACAATGAGCAGTTCTTC.

This chain joins TRBV9 and TRBJ2-2; 10 nucleotides line up with TRBD1. V was pared by 7 bases and J by 3 bases, with 3 bases of the junction left unmatched. This CDR3 is 14 amino acids long. Germline-derived CDR1 and CDR2 are SGDLS and YYNGEE. The CDR3 sequence: CASGGQGYTGELFF. CDR3 bases: TGTGCCAGCGGGGGACAGGGGTACACCGGGGAGCTGTTTTTT.

The chain employs TRBV18 and TRBJ2-1, with 13 bases identical to TRBD2. V was clipped by 6 bases and J by 5 bases; unmatched bases: 4. The CDR3 sequence is 15 residues long. Germline assignment: CDR1 KGHSH and CDR2 LQKENI. CDR3 amino acids: CASSLGTSGDNEQFF. The CDR3 DNA reads TGTGCCAGCTCCCTAGGGACTAGCGGGGACAATGAGCAGTTCTTC.

The chain carries TRBV9 and TRBJ2-2, with 10 bases identical to TRBD1. This CDR3 has 15 residues. Germline V gene lookup returns CDR1 SGDLS and CDR2 YYNGEE. V was pared by 0 bases and J by 8 bases, with 4 bases of the junction left unmatched. The CDR3 DNA reads as TGTGCCAGCAGCGTAGGACAGGGGGCGTCAGGGGAGCTGTTTTTT. It encodes CASSVGQGASGELFF. Combining the CDR3 with reference TRBV9 and TRBJ2-2 gives the whole variable domain DSGVTQTPKHLITATGQRVTLRCSPRSGDLSVYWYQQSLDQGLQFLIQYYNGEERAKGNILERFSAQQFPDLHSELNLSSLELGDSALYFCASSVGQGASGELFFGEGSRLTVL.

The chain combines TRBV21-1 with TRBJ1-2; the listed D gene, TRBD1, was not tested against the DNA. TRBV21-1 is a pseudogene. The CDR3 is made up of 15 amino acids. The CDR3 DNA reads TGTGCCAGCAGCAAAGTTTTGAGGACATTCTATGGCTACACCTTC. As protein: CASSKVLRTFYGYTF.

The J gene is TRBJ2-5, the V gene TRBV5-1; 13 positions match TRBD2. The CDR3 spans 15 residues. Germline trimming cut 2 bases from V and 9 bases from J; bases unmatched to any gene: 7. Germline CDR1 and CDR2: SGHRS and YFSETQ. The CDR3 DNA is TGCGCCAGCAGCTTACTAGCGGGGGGGCTTGAGGCCCAGTACTTC. Residues: CASSLLAGGLEAQYF.

In this sample, this clone turned up once. The rearrangement joins TRBV9 to TRBJ1-6, with D uncertain. V was trimmed by 0 bases and J by 10 bases, leaving 8 bases between them. The germline V gene has CDR1 SGDLS and CDR2 YYNGEE. The CDR3 totals 13 residues. CDR3 sequence: CASSVEEQSPLHF. As DNA, the CDR3 is TGTGCCAGCAGCGTAGAGGAGCAGTCACCCCTCCACTTT.

The chain couples TRBV29-1 to TRBJ2-2; maybe TRBD2 (7 bases). Trimming took 7 bases from V and 6 from J, leaving 18 bases between them. Germline V gene sequence: CDR1 SQVTM, CDR2 ANQGSEA. This CDR3 is built from 14 residues. The CDR3 protein is CSARGGLIAGELFF. The CDR3 bases are TGCAGCGCGAGGGGGGGCCTAATCGCCGGGGAGCTGTTTTTT.

The CDR3 protein is CASSQSLSGNTIYF. CDR3 nucleotide sequence: TGTGCCAGCAGCCAATCCCTCTCTGGAAACACCATATATTTT. The J gene is TRBJ1-3, the V gene TRBV4-2, with D hard to call. The CDR3 is 14 residues long. Trimming shortened V by 2 bases and J by 0 bases, and 5 bases separated the two germline ends. Germline assignment: CDR1 LGHNA and CDR2 YNFKEQ.

This chain connects TRBV25-1 to TRBJ2-3; 9 nucleotides match TRBD2. The CDR3 covers 14 residues. The V gene end was trimmed by 4 bases and the J gene end by 6 bases; junction bases not matched to a gene: 5. Germline-derived CDR1 and CDR2 are MGHDK and SYGVNS. CDR3 protein: CASSGAGGLDTQYF. DNA for the CDR3: TGTGCCAGCAGTGGGGCGGGGGGGCTCGATACGCAGTATTTT. The full variable domain, its missing parts supplied by reference TRBV25-1 and TRBJ2-3, is EADIYQTPRYLVIGTGKKITLECSQTMGHDKMYWYQQDPGMELHLIHYSYGVNSTEKGDLSSESTVSRIRTEHFPLTLESARPSHTSQYLCASSGAGGLDTQYFGPGTRLTVL.

The chain recombines TRBV7-9 with TRBJ2-5, with 10 bases aligning to TRBD1. V was pared by 5 bases and J by 4 bases, with 10 bases of the junction left unmatched. The CDR3 runs 16 residues. The germline CDR1 and CDR2 sequences are SEHNR and FQNEAQ (reference sequence). The CDR3 region is CASSTPDRGEIETQYF. As DNA, the CDR3 is TGTGCCAGCAGCACCCCGGACAGGGGGGAAATAGAGACCCAGTACTTC.

The rearrangement joins TRBV7-2 to TRBJ2-7; D possibly corresponds to TRBD1 (6 bases). V was pared by 1 base and J by 2 bases, with 12 bases between. Germline V gene data show CDR1 as SGHTA and CDR2 as FQGNSA. The length of the CDR3 is 15 residues. The CDR3 protein is CASSLGGTPTYEQYF. In DNA, the CDR3 is TGTGCCAGCAGCTTAGGGGGGACACCGACCTACGAGCAGTACTTC.

The V gene is TRBV7-3, the J gene TRBJ2-2; D might be TRBD2 (5 bases). Trimming left V 4 bases short and J 0 bases short, with 15 bases between. This CDR3 region has 17 residues. The germline V gene has CDR1 SGHTA and CDR2 FQGTGA. The CDR3 here is CASSSGGGWPNTGELFF. For the CDR3, the DNA is TGTGCCAGCAGCTCCGGAGGAGGTTGGCCGAACACCGGGGAGCTGTTTTTT.

This clone showed up just once. The chain has TRBV18 and TRBJ1-5, with a weak D call TRBD1 (6 bases). The V gene lost 5 bases and the J gene lost 0 bases, with 11 bases spanning the gap. This CDR3 has 15 residues. The germline gives CDR1 KGHSH, CDR2 LQKENI. The CDR3 coding sequence is TGTGCCAGCTCAGCGGACAGATATAGCAATCAGCCCCAGCATTTT. It translates to CASSADRYSNQPQHF.

The chain links TRBV6-1 to TRBJ2-1; TRBD1 agrees at 9 bases. The CDR3 has 14 amino acids. From germline, CDR1 is MNHNS and CDR2 SASEGT. The V and J ends lost 4 bases and 2 bases, in that order; junction bases with no gene match: 0. CDR3 residues: CASSGTGAYNEQFF. CDR3 DNA sequence: TGTGCCAGCAGTGGGACAGGGGCCTACAATGAGCAGTTCTTC.

This clone occurred a few times. The chain employs TRBV5-1 and TRBJ1-4, with a possible D match to TRBD1 (5 bases). The V gene's germline CDR1 is SGHRS and CDR2 YFSETQ. There are 14 residues in the CDR3. The germline V and J ends were trimmed by 4 bases and 3 bases, with 10 bases remaining between them. The CDR3 nucleotides are TGCGCCAGCAGCCCCGGGACTCCTAATGAAAAACTGTTTTTT. This sequence encodes CASSPGTPNEKLFF.

The chain joins TRBV2 to TRBJ2-5; maybe TRBD2 (5 bases). V was cut by 5 bases and J by 5 bases, with 12 bases left in between. The CDR3 contains 13 residues. The germline V gene has CDR1 SNHLY and CDR2 FYNNEI. CDR3 nucleotide sequence: TGTGCCAGCAGTTACCGGGGTTACGAGACCCAGTACTTC. Translation: CASSYRGYETQYF.

The V and J genes are TRBV5-1 and TRBJ2-7; 10 positions agree with TRBD1. The V and J ends lost 0 bases and 7 bases, in that order; junction bases with no gene match: 4. Germline V gene lookup returns CDR1 SGHRS and CDR2 YFSETQ. The CDR3 spans 14 residues. Here the CDR3 reads CASSLGQGAREQYF. The CDR3 region has the DNA TGCGCCAGCAGCTTGGGACAGGGGGCGCGGGAGCAGTACTTC.

This chain links TRBV6-6 with TRBJ2-7, with D perhaps matching TRBD2 (5 bases). The V and J ends lost 0 bases and 3 bases respectively, with 12 bases between them. Germline values: CDR1 MNHNY, CDR2 SVGAGI (reference sequence). The CDR3 runs 15 residues. DNA of the CDR3: TGTGCCAGCAGTTACTCGACCGGGAACGGCTACGAGCAGTACTTC. This codes for CASSYSTGNGYEQYF.

V gene TRBV7-6 combines with J gene TRBJ2-1; 8 bases agree with TRBD1. The germline gives CDR1 SGHVS, CDR2 FNYEAQ. There are 16 residues in the CDR3. The junction had 15 bases not matched to a gene; V was cut back by 8 bases and J by 6 bases. In DNA, the CDR3 is TGTGCCAGCGCCGTCATCCAGGGGGCTGTCCCCAATGAGCAGTTCTTC. Translating it yields CASAVIQGAVPNEQFF.